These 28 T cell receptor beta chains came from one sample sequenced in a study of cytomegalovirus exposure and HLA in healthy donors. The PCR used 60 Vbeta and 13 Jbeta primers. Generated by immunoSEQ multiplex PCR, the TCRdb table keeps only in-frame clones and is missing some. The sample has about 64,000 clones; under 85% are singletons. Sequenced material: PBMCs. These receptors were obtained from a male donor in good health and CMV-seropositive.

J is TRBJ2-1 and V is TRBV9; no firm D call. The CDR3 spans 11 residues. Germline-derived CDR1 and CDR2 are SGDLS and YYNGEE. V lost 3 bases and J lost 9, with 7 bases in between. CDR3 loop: CASSGVGEQFF. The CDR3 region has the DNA TGTGCCAGCAGCGGAGTCGGTGAGCAGTTCTTC.

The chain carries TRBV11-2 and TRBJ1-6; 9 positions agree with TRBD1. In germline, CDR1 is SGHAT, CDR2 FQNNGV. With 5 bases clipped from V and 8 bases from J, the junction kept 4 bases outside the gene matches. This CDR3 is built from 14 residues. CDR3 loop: CASSRTGADSPLHF. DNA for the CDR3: TGTGCCAGCAGCCGGACAGGGGCGGATTCACCCCTCCACTTT. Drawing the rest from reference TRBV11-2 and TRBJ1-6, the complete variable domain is EAGVAQSPRYKIIEKRQSVAFWCNPISGHATLYWYQQILGQGPKLLIQFQNNGVVDDSQLPKDRFSAERLKGVDSTLKIQPAKLEDSAVYLCASSRTGADSPLHFGNGTRLTVT.

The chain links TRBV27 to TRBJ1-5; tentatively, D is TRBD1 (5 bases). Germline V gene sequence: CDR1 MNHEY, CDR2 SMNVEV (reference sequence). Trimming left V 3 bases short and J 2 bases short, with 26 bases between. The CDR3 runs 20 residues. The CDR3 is CASSFSRDRAKTEGNQPQHF. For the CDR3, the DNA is TGTGCCAGCAGTTTTAGCAGGGATCGAGCGAAGACCGAGGGCAATCAGCCCCAGCATTTT.

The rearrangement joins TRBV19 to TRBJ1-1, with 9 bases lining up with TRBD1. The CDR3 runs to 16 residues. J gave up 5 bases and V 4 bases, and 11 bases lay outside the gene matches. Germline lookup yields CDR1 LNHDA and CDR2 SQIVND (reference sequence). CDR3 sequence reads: CASSTGQGRRGTEAFF. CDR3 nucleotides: TGTGCCAGTAGTACAGGACAGGGGAGGAGAGGGACTGAAGCTTTCTTT.

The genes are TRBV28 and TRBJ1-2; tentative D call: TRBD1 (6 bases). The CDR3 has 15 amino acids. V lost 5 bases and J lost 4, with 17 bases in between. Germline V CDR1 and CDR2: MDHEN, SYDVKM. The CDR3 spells CASSAHGGGGYGYTF. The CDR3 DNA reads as TGTGCCAGCAGTGCCCACGGGGGCGGGGGCTATGGCTACACCTTC.

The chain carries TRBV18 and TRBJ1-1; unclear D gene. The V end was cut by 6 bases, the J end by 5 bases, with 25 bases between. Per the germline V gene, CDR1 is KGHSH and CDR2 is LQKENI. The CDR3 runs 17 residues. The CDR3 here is CASSHFGRLDVVTEAFF. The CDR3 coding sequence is TGTGCCAGCTCCCACTTCGGCAGGCTTGATGTGGTGACTGAAGCTTTCTTT.

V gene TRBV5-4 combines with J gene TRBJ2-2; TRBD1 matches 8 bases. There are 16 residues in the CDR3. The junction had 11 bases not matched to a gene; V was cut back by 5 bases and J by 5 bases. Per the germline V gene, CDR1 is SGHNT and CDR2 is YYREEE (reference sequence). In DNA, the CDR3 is TGTGCCAGCAGTTCACCTGCAGGGGGCGGGACCGGGGAGCTGTTTTTT. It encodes CASSSPAGGGTGELFF. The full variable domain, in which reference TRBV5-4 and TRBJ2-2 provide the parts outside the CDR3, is ETGVTQSPTHLIKTRGQQVTLRCSSQSGHNTVSWYQQALGQGPQFIFQYYREEENGRGNFPPRFSGLQFPNYSSELNVNALELDDSALYLCASSSPAGGGTGELFFGEGSRLTVL.

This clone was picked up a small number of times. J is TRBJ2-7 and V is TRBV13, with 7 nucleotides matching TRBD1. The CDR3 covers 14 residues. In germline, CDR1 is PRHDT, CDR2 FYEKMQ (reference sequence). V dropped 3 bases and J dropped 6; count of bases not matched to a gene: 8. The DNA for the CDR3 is TGTGCCAGCAGCTTTTCACAGGGGTACGTCGAGCAGTACTTC. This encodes CASSFSQGYVEQYF.

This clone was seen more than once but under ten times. CDR3 DNA: TGCGCCAGCAGCCAAGATAGGGGGGGCCAAGAGACCCAGTACTTC. Amino acid sequence: CASSQDRGGQETQYF. The chain carries TRBV4-3 and TRBJ2-5, with D possibly matching TRBD2 (7 bases). Germline V gives CDR1 LGHNA, CDR2 YSLEER. Trimming pared 0 bases from V and 1 base from J, leaving 9 bases between. CDR3 size: 15 residues.

The CDR3 is CASSPGGLRTEAFF. The DNA of the CDR3 is TGTGCCAGCAGCCCAGGGGGGCTGAGGACTGAAGCTTTCTTT. V usage is TRBV9 and J usage is TRBJ1-1, with TRBD1 matching over 7 bases. The CDR3 is made up of 14 amino acids. Germline CDR1 reads SGDLS; CDR2 reads YYNGEE. V trimming: 4 bases; J trimming: 5 bases; junction bases outside the gene matches: 8.

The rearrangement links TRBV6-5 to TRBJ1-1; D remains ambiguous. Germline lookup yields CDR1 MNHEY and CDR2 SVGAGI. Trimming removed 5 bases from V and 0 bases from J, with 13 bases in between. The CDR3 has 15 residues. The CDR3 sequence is CASSPLDIMNTEAFF. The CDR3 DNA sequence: TGTGCCAGCAGTCCCCTTGACATCATGAACACTGAAGCTTTCTTT.

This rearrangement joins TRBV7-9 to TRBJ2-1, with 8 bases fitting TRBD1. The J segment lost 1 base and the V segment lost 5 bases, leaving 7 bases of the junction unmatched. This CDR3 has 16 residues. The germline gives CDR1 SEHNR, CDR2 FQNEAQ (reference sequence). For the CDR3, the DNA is TGTGCCAGCAGCCCTCGACAGGGGTGGTCCTACAATGAGCAGTTCTTC. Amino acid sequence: CASSPRQGWSYNEQFF.

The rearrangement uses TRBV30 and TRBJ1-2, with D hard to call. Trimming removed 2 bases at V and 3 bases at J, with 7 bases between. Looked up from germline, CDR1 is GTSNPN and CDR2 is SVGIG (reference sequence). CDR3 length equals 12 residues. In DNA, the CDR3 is TGTGCCTGGAGTACATCTCACTATGGCTACACCTTC. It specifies CAWSTSHYGYTF. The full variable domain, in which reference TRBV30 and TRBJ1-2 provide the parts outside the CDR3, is SQTIHQWPATLVQPVGSPLSLECTVEGTSNPNLYWYRQAAGRGLQLLFYSVGIGQISSEVPQNLSASRPQDRQFILSSKKLLLSDSGFYLCAWSTSHYGYTFGSGTRLTVV.

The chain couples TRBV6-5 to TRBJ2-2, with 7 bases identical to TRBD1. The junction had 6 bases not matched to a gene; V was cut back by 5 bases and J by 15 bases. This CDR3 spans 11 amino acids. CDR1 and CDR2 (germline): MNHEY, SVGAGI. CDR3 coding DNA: TGTGCCAGCAGTCCGGGACAGAGGATGTTTTTT. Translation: CASSPGQRMFF.

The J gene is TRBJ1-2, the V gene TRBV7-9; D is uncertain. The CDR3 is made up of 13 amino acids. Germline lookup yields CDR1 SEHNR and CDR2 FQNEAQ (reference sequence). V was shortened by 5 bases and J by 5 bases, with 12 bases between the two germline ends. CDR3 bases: TGTGCCAGCAGCCGCGGAGACGGTTATGGCTACACCTTC. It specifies CASSRGDGYGYTF.

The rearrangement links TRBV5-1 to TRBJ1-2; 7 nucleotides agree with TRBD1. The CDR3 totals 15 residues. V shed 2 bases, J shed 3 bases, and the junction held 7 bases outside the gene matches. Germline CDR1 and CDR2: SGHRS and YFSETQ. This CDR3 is CASSFGAGGHYGYTF. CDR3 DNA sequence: TGCGCCAGCAGCTTCGGGGCAGGGGGACACTATGGCTACACCTTC. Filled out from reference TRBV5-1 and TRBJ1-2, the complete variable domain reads KAGVTQTPRYLIKTRGQQVTLSCSPISGHRSVSWYQQTPGQGLQFLFEYFSETQRNKGNFPGRFSGRQFSNSRSEMNVSTLELGDSALYLCASSFGAGGHYGYTFGSGTRLTVV.

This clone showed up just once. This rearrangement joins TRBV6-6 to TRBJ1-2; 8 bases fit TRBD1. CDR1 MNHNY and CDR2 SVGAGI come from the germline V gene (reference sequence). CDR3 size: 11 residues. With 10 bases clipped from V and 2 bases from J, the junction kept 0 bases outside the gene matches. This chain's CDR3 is CATGGNYGYTF. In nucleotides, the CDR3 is TGTGCCACAGGGGGCAACTATGGCTACACCTTC.

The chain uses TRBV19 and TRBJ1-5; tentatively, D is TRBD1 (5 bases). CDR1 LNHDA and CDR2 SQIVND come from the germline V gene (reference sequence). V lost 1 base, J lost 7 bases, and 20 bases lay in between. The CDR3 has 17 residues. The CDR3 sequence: CASSIGLPAGSWQPQHF. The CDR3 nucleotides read TGTGCCAGTAGTATAGGCCTCCCGGCAGGGTCATGGCAGCCCCAGCATTTT.

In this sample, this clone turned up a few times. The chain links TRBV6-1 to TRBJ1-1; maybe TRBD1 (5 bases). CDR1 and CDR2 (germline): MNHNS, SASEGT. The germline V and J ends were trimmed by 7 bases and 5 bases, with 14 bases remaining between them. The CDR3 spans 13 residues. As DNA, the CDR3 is TGTGCCAGCACCCTCGCAGGGTTTACTGAAGCTTTCTTT. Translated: CASTLAGFTEAFF.

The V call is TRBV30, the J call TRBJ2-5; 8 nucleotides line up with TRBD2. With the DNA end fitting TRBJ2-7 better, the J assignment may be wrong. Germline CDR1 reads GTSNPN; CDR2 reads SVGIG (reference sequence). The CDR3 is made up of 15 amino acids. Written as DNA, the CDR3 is TGTGCCTGGAGTGTACGGGGGGGGATGAGATACGAGCAGTACTTC. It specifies CAWSVRGGMRYEQYF.

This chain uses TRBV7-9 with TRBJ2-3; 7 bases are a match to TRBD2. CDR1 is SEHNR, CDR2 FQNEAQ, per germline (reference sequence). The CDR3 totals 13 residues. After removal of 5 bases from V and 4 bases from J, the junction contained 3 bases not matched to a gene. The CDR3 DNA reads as TGTGCCAGCAGCGGAAGCGGGGCAGATACGCAGTATTTT. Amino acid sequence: CASSGSGADTQYF.

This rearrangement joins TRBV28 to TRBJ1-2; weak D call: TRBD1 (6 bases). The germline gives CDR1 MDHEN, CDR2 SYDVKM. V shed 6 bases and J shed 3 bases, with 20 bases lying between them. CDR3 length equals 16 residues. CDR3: CASSKGGANSYYGYTF. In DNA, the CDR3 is TGTGCCAGCAGCAAAGGGGGGGCGAATTCGTACTATGGCTACACCTTC.

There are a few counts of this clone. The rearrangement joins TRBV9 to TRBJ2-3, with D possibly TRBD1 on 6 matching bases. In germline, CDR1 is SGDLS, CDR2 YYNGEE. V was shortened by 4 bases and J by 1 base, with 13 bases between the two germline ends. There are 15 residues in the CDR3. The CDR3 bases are TGTGCCAGCAGCACCAGGGGACACGGCACAGATACGCAGTATTTT. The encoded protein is CASSTRGHGTDTQYF.

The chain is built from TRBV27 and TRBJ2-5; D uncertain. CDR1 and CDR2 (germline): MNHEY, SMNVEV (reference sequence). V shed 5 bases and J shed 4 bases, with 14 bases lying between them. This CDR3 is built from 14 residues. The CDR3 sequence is CASSPRRPGETQYF. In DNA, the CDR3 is TGTGCCAGCAGTCCCCGGCGGCCCGGAGAGACCCAGTACTTC.

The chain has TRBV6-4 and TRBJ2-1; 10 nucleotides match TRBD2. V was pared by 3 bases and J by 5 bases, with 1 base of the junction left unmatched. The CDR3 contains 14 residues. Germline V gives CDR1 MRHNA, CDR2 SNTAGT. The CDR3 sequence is CASSDTSGNNEQFF. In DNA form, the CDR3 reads TGTGCCAGCAGTGATACTAGCGGGAACAATGAGCAGTTCTTC.

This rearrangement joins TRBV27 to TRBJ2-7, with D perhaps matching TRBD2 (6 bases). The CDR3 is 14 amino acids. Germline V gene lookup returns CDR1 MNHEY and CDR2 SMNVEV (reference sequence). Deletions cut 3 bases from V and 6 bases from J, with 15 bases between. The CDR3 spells CASSFAGRGSEQYF. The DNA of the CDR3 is TGTGCCAGCAGTTTTGCGGGACGGGGTTCCGAGCAGTACTTC.

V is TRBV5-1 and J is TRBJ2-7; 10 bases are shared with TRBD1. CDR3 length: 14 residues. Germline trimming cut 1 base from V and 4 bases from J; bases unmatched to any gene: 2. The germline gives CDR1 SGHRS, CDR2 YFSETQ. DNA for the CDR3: TGCGCCAGCAGCTTGTGGACAGGGGGTTACGAGCAGTACTTC. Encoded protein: CASSLWTGGYEQYF.

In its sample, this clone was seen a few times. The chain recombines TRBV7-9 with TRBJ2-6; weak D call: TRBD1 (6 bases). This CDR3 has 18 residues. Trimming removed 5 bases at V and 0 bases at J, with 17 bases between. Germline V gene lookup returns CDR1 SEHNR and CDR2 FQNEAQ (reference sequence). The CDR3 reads CASSPRQATGSGANVLTF. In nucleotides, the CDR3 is TGTGCCAGCAGCCCTCGACAGGCTACGGGCTCTGGGGCCAACGTCCTGACTTTC.